This T cell receptor (beta chain) was recovered during a study of blood T cell repertoires in COVID-19. In the study overall: In each case, the material was cDNA or gDNA derived from T cells, B-cell-depleted T cells, or PBMCs.

Data came from immunoSEQ multiplex PCR; TCRdb stores just in-frame clones and leaves some out. Of 90,000 to 120,000 clones listed, roughly 90% are singletons. V was clipped by 0 bases and J by 2 bases, with 8 bases between them. CDR1 and CDR2 (germline): SGDLS, YYNGEE. The CDR3 spans 15 residues. The specimen was peripheral blood. This TCR was sampled from a middle-aged man with active or convalescent COVID-19. This chain links TRBV9 with TRBJ2-2; the D gene is possibly TRBD2 (5 bases). In DNA form, the CDR3 reads TGTGCCAGCAGCGTAGTCGGACTTAACACCGGGGAGCTGTTTTTT. The encoded protein is CASSVVGLNTGELFF.